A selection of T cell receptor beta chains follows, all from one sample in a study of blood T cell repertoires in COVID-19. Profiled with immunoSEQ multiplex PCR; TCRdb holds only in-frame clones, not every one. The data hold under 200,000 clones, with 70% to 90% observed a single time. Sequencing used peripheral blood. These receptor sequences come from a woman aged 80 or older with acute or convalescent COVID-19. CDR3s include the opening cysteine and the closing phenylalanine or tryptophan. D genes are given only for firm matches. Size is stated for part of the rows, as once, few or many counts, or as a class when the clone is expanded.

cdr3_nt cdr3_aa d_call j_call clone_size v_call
TGTGCCAGCAGTTTTAGATATGGAAACACCATATATTTT CASSFRYGNTIYF - TRBJ1-3 few TRBV12-3/TRBV12-4
TGTGCCAGCAGCTCGGGACAGATTAATTCACCCCTCCACTTT CASSSGQINSPLHF TRBD1 TRBJ1-6 many TRBV7-6
TGTGCCAGCAGCCTATTGCCGAGCTCCTACAATGAGCAGTTCTTC CASSLLPSSYNEQFF - TRBJ2-1 - TRBV7-2
TGTGCCAGCAGCAATCAGGGCGCTGAAGCTTTCTTT CASSNQGAEAFF - TRBJ1-1 - TRBV25-1
TGTGCCAGCAGCCTTGGACTTTCCCGCTCCTATAATTCACCCCTCCACTTT CASSLGLSRSYNSPLHF - TRBJ1-6 - TRBV9
TGTGCCAGCTCACGGAGCTGGACAGGGGAGATTAACTATGGCTACACCTTC CASSRSWTGEINYGYTF TRBD1 TRBJ1-2 - TRBV18
TGTGCCAGCCTCCCACCGGGTCTCTCCTACAATGAGCAGTTCTTC CASLPPGLSYNEQFF - TRBJ2-1 - TRBV6-5
TGTGCCAGCAGTTCCTTTGGGACAGGGAACTATGGCTACACCTTC CASSSFGTGNYGYTF TRBD1 TRBJ1-2 few TRBV27
TGCGCCAGCAGTCACGGGACAGCCGGAACCTACGAGCAGTACTTC CASSHGTAGTYEQYF TRBD1 TRBJ2-7 - TRBV5-1
TGTGCCAGCAGCCCAACGGGACAGATGAACACTGAAGCTTTCTTT CASSPTGQMNTEAFF TRBD1 TRBJ1-1 many TRBV5-5
TGTGCCAGCAGAAATTACGGGGAGCTGTTTTTT CASRNYGELFF - TRBJ2-2 - TRBV5-6
TGTGCCAGCAGCCTAGCGGGACTGACCTACGAGCAGTACTTC CASSLAGLTYEQYF TRBD2 TRBJ2-7 - TRBV7-2
TGTGCCAGCAGTCGGACTAGCGGGGAATACAATGAGCAGTTCTTC CASSRTSGEYNEQFF TRBD2 TRBJ2-1 - TRBV11-2
TGTGCCAGCAGTTTTGGGACAGGCCGGCGCGAGCAGTACTTC CASSFGTGRREQYF TRBD1 TRBJ2-7 few TRBV27
TGTGCCAGCAGTGGAGGTCGGACTAGCGGGGAAGAGACCCAGTACTTC CASSGGRTSGEETQYF TRBD2 TRBJ2-5 - TRBV27
TGCGCCAGCAGCTTGGTAGGCAGGGCCAACTATGGCTACACCTTC CASSLVGRANYGYTF - TRBJ1-2 - TRBV5-1
TGTGCCAGCAGTTTTTACACGAACACTGAAGCTTTCTTT CASSFYTNTEAFF - TRBJ1-1 - TRBV12-3/TRBV12-4
TGTGCCAGCAGTTACCAAAATGGAGGGAGGGAGACCCAGTACTTC CASSYQNGGRETQYF - TRBJ2-5 - TRBV7-2
TGCGCCAGCAGCCAAGCTACCAACCAGCCCCAGCATTTT CASSQATNQPQHF - TRBJ1-5 - TRBV4-1
TGTGCCAGCACCCGACAGGGGGTAGGAGATACGCAGTATTTT CASTRQGVGDTQYF TRBD1 TRBJ2-3 - TRBV2
TGTGCCAGCAGCCGGGACAGACTTAATGAAAAACTGTTTTTT CASSRDRLNEKLFF TRBD1 TRBJ1-4 - TRBV7-9
TGCGCCAGCAGCGTCCGTGGGGCGAACACTGAAGCTTTCTTT CASSVRGANTEAFF - TRBJ1-1 - TRBV5-1
TGTGCCACCAGCAGTATTGTGAGGGCAACTAATGAAAAACTGTTTTTT CATSSIVRATNEKLFF - TRBJ1-4 - TRBV15
TGCGCCAGCAGCCAACAAATGCGGACAGGGAACACCGGGGAGCTGTTTTTT CASSQQMRTGNTGELFF TRBD1 TRBJ2-2 - TRBV4-3
TGTGCCCCTGACGTAGCGGGAGGGCCAGTCCGTGAGCAGTTCTTC CAPDVAGGPVREQFF TRBD2 TRBJ2-1 - TRBV24-1
TGTGCCAGCAGTCCCGAGTCCTCCCTCCACTTT CASSPESSLHF - TRBJ1-6 - TRBV6-6
TGTGCCAGTAGTATTACCTCGACAGGGGGCCAAGATACGCAGTATTTT CASSITSTGGQDTQYF TRBD1 TRBJ2-3 - TRBV19
TGTGCCAGCAGCTTAAGCGGGAACTCTGGAAACACCATATATTTT CASSLSGNSGNTIYF - TRBJ1-3 - TRBV7-8
TGTGCCAGCAGCCCCGCCCAAGGAGCGGGACGAGGGCCGGGCACCGGGGAGCTGTTTTTT CASSPAQGAGRGPGTGELFF TRBD2 TRBJ2-2 - TRBV7-3
TGTGCCAGCATCTCTGACAGGAGCTCCTACAATGAGCAGTTCTTC CASISDRSSYNEQFF - TRBJ2-1 - TRBV27